One and the same sample provided the 17 T cell receptor beta chains below, sequenced in a study of T-cell memory formation after mild COVID-19. TCRdb analysed the 5' RACE reads with MiXCR anew, one entry per CDR3 protein. The table shows about 340,000 distinct CDR3 sequences, with over 10% occurring only once. Sequencing was done on a sample of PBMCs or a T cell subset sorted from them (not recorded which). All receptors derive from a man aged 18 to 29 who had mild COVID-19 (a few samples of this study predate the infection). Cell type and time point are not known.

The chain has TRBV7-9 and TRBJ1-1; TRBD1 agrees at 9 bases. Unmatched junction bases numbered 5, after V lost 6 bases and J lost 6 bases. The germline CDR1 and CDR2 sequences are SEHNR and FQNEAQ (reference sequence). This CDR3 contains 13 residues. CDR3 loop: CASRGDRDAEAFF. DNA of the CDR3: TGTGCCAGCAGAGGGGACAGGGATGCTGAAGCTTTCTTT.

This clonotype was seen ten or more times. The chain joins TRBV20-1 to TRBJ2-7, with D unresolved. Germline V gives CDR1 DFQATT, CDR2 SNEGSKA (reference sequence). This CDR3 region has 13 residues. V lost 3 bases and J lost 3, with 12 bases in between. The CDR3 sequence is CSARSQIGYEQYF. DNA of the CDR3: TGCAGTGCTAGGAGCCAGATCGGCTACGAGCAGTACTTC.

The V call is TRBV7-2, the J call TRBJ2-3; D is possibly TRBD2 (6 bases). This CDR3 region has 15 residues. Germline V CDR1 and CDR2: SGHTA, FQGNSA. The V end lost 2 bases, the J end lost 4 bases, and 13 bases lay between the germline ends. CDR3 DNA: TGTGCCAGCAGCTTATCCACCGGGAGCCCAGATACGCAGTATTTT. It is translated as CASSLSTGSPDTQYF.

This clonotype occurred many times. The V gene is TRBV7-2, the J gene TRBJ2-1, with D tentatively TRBD2 (6 bases). The CDR3 length is 13 residues. Looked up from germline, CDR1 is SGHTA and CDR2 is FQGNSA. V dropped 1 base and J dropped 7 bases, with 8 bases sitting between them. The CDR3 region has the DNA TGTGCCAGCAGCTTAGGGGCGGGGAATGAGCAGTTCTTC. This gives the protein CASSLGAGNEQFF.

The rearrangement uses TRBV11-2 and TRBJ1-2, with 10 bases aligning to TRBD1. Trimming at V came to 4 bases and at J to 2 bases, leaving 13 bases not matched to a gene. The germline V gene encodes CDR1 SGHAT and CDR2 FQNNGV. The CDR3 contains 18 residues. The CDR3, as DNA: TGTGCCAGCAGCTCGATGTCAGAGGGACAGGGGAGAAACTATGGCTACACCTTC. Its protein is CASSSMSEGQGRNYGYTF.

This clonotype was seen many times. The chain links TRBV4-3 to TRBJ2-2; TRBD2 might be the D (6 bases). Trimming removed 3 bases from V and 7 bases from J, with 9 bases in between. There are 13 residues in the CDR3. The germline V gene has CDR1 LGHNA and CDR2 YSLEER. CDR3 sequence reads: CASSQPGGGELFF. The CDR3 DNA follows: TGCGCCAGCAGCCAGCCCGGGGGCGGGGAGCTGTTTTTT.

V is TRBV12-5 and J is TRBJ2-1; D could derive from TRBD1 or TRBD2 (5 bases each). Germline V gene sequence: CDR1 LGHNT, CDR2 FRNRAP. V lost 5 bases and J lost 9, with 11 bases in between. CDR3 length equals 12 residues. In DNA, the CDR3 is TGTGCTAGTGGTGGGACCTATTCTGAGCAGTTCTTC. It encodes CASGGTYSEQFF.

The J gene is TRBJ2-7, the V gene TRBV28, with 9 bases matching TRBD1. Germline CDR1 MDHEN, CDR2 SYDVKM. The CDR3 contains 13 residues. V shed 5 bases, J shed 2 bases, and the junction held 1 base outside the gene matches. The CDR3 here is CASSRQGAYEQYV. The CDR3 DNA sequence: TGTGCCAGCAGTAGACAGGGGGCCTACGAGCAGTACGTC.

This clonotype has more than one count but fewer than ten. The V call is TRBV10-1, the J call TRBJ2-3; D is unclear. Germline CDR1 is WNHNN and CDR2 is SYGVQD (reference sequence). Trimming left V 2 bases short and J 2 bases short, with 8 bases between. The CDR3 has 14 amino acids. In DNA, the CDR3 is TGCGCCAGCAGTGAGGAATTTCTCACAGATACGCAGTATTTT. It specifies CASSEEFLTDTQYF.

The table lists this clonotype with many counts. J is TRBJ1-2 and V is TRBV20-1, with TRBD1 matching 10 bases. The junction had 3 bases not matched to a gene; V was cut back by 0 bases and J by 2 bases. Germline CDR1 and CDR2: DFQATT and SNEGSKA (reference sequence). The CDR3 has 15 amino acids. CDR3 amino acids: CSARDGDRGNYGYTF. The DNA for the CDR3 is TGCAGTGCTAGAGATGGGGACAGGGGAAACTATGGCTACACCTTC.

In its sample, this clonotype was seen once. The gene calls are TRBV20-1 and TRBJ2-7, with D perhaps matching TRBD1 or TRBD2 (6 bases each). This CDR3 is built from 13 residues. CDR1 and CDR2 from the germline V gene are DFQATT and SNEGSKA (reference sequence). The germline V and J ends were trimmed by 6 bases and 7 bases, with 19 bases remaining between them. This chain's CDR3 is CSAKGGPLGEQYV. CDR3 nucleotide sequence: TGCAGTGCGAAAGGGGGGCCCCTTGGGGAGCAGTACGTC.

This chain uses TRBV6-5 with TRBJ1-5; D remains unclear. The CDR3 length is 15 residues. Trimming stripped 5 bases from V and 6 bases from J, with 17 bases between. Germline-derived CDR1 and CDR2 are MNHEY and SVGAGI. The CDR3 reads CASSPTPIGSQPQHF. For the CDR3, the DNA is TGTGCCAGCAGTCCGACACCTATTGGCAGTCAGCCCCAGCATTTT.

This clonotype occurred many times. The V and J genes are TRBV4-1 and TRBJ1-1; TRBD1 is a possible D gene (6 bases). Trimming removed 4 bases from V and 1 base from J, with 10 bases in between. Germline CDR1 MGHRA, CDR2 YSYEKL. The CDR3 loop spans 14 amino acids. Written as DNA, the CDR3 is TGCGCCAGCAGCCCCGAGACAGGGAACACTGAAGCTTTCTTT. Residues: CASSPETGNTEAFF.

The chain couples TRBV11-2 to TRBJ2-1, with D possibly TRBD2 on 5 matching bases. The CDR3 is made up of 16 amino acids. Deletions cut 5 bases from V and 0 bases from J, with 14 bases between. In germline, CDR1 is SGHAT, CDR2 FQNNGV. The CDR3 is CASSVGGRSSYNEQFF. Here the CDR3 DNA reads TGTGCCAGCAGCGTAGGAGGACGGAGCTCCTACAATGAGCAGTTCTTC.

J is TRBJ1-2 and V is TRBV5-1; D remains unclear. The CDR3 runs 14 residues. In germline, CDR1 is SGHRS, CDR2 YFSETQ. Trimming stripped 0 bases from V and 6 bases from J, with 12 bases between. The CDR3 spells CASSLAVPTHGYTF. The CDR3 DNA is TGCGCCAGCAGCTTGGCCGTCCCAACCCATGGCTACACCTTC.

This clonotype was seen a handful of times. The gene calls are TRBV4-1 and TRBJ1-1; unclear D gene. The CDR3 runs 14 residues. Deletions cut 1 base from V and 2 bases from J, with 8 bases between. Germline V lookup: CDR1 MGHRA, CDR2 YSYEKL. The CDR3 DNA is TGCGCCAGCAGCCAAGGGGGTATTAACACTGAAGCTTTCTTT. As protein: CASSQGGINTEAFF.

The rearrangement links TRBV4-2 to TRBJ1-2; 7 bases map to TRBD1. V was pared by 1 base and J by 6 bases, with 17 bases of the junction left unmatched. Germline loops: CDR1 LGHNA, CDR2 YNFKEQ. The length of the CDR3 is 18 residues. The CDR3 DNA sequence: TGTGCCAGCAGCCAAGCCACTGACGCCATGACAGGGTGGGATGGCTACACCTTC. As protein: CASSQATDAMTGWDGYTF.